This TCR beta chain was obtained from a study of blood T cell repertoires in COVID-19. About the study: Donors in the United States, Italy and Spain gave samples during acute or convalescent COVID-19. Sample material is recorded as cDNA or gDNA derived from T cells, B-cell-depleted T cells, or PBMCs.

As processed by the authors: Reference gene primer amplification yielded estimated nucleated cell counts. Sequenced by immunoSEQ multiplex PCR; TCRdb stores in-frame clones only, minus some. V, J and clone size derive from that table, while D and trimming were established from the DNA sequence. This table has 200,000 to 250,000 clones, around nine tenths appearing once. The V end lost 5 bases, the J end lost 7 bases, and 11 bases lay between the germline ends. Germline assignment: CDR1 LNHDA and CDR2 SQIVND (reference sequence). This CDR3 spans 13 amino acids. This sequence originates from a woman aged 18-29 years who had recovered from COVID-19. Material: peripheral blood. J is TRBJ2-2 and V is TRBV19, with D perhaps matching TRBD2 (5 bases). The CDR3 DNA sequence: TGTGCCAGTAGTCACGCCGGGGACGGGGAGCTGTTTTTT. Its translation: CASSHAGDGELFF.